The 22 T cell receptor beta chains listed next were all sequenced from one sample in a study of blood T cell repertoires in COVID-19. TCRdb's copy holds only in-frame clones and misses some; the assay was immunoSEQ multiplex PCR. The data show more than 100,000 clones, with about 88% seen just once and about 18% held by the top ten. Material: peripheral blood. The receptors stem from a woman of 80 years or more with acute or convalescent COVID-19.

This clone was counted a single time. V is TRBV2 and J is TRBJ2-7; D is perhaps TRBD1 (6 bases). The CDR3 loop spans 15 amino acids. Trimming removed 6 bases from V and 4 bases from J, with 19 bases in between. CDR1 SNHLY and CDR2 FYNNEI come from the germline V gene. The CDR3 here is CASSQDSLRDYEQYF. In DNA form, the CDR3 reads TGTGCCAGCAGCCAGGACAGCCTAAGGGATTACGAGCAGTACTTC. Variable domain in full (rest from reference TRBV2 and TRBJ2-7): EPEVTQTPSHQVTQMGQEVILRCVPISNHLYFYWYRQILGQKVEFLVSFYNNEISEKSEIFDDQFSVERPDGSNFTLKIRSTKLEDSAMYFCASSQDSLRDYEQYFGPGTRLTVT.

The chain is built from TRBV6-5 and TRBJ1-2; no definite D call. Trimming removed 6 bases at V and 7 bases at J, with 18 bases between. CDR3 size: 14 residues. Per germline, CDR1 MNHEY and CDR2 SVGAGI. This chain's CDR3 is CASSRVPGSSGYTF. The CDR3 DNA reads as TGTGCCAGCAGCCGAGTACCGGGAAGCAGTGGCTACACCTTC.

This clone has only one observation. The genes are TRBV7-9 and TRBJ2-1, with TRBD2 matching over 10 bases. The germline gives CDR1 SEHNR, CDR2 FQNEAQ (reference sequence). J lost 6 bases, V lost 0 bases, and 2 bases had no gene match. This CDR3 contains 15 residues. Here the CDR3 DNA reads TGTGCCAGCAGCTTAGCCAGCGGGAGGGTCAATGAGCAGTTCTTC. It translates to CASSLASGRVNEQFF.

The J gene is TRBJ1-1, the V gene TRBV6-1; 8 bases align to TRBD1. CDR1 MNHNS and CDR2 SASEGT come from the germline V gene. The CDR3 has 13 residues. The J segment lost 10 bases and the V segment lost 3 bases, leaving 7 bases of the junction unmatched. As DNA, the CDR3 is TGTGCCAGCAGTGAGACAGGGGCGGCGGGAGCTTTCTTT. Residues: CASSETGAAGAFF.

This clone showed up just a few times. V usage is TRBV18 and J usage is TRBJ1-1; D gene unclear. The CDR3 is made up of 14 amino acids. Germline V gene data show CDR1 as KGHSH and CDR2 as LQKENI. V lost 4 bases and J lost 1, with 10 bases in between. This chain's CDR3 is CASSQVARNTEAFF. DNA for the CDR3: TGTGCCAGCTCACAAGTGGCCAGGAACACTGAAGCTTTCTTT.

This chain links TRBV6-5 with TRBJ2-2; 7 positions agree with TRBD1. Germline-derived CDR1 and CDR2 are MNHEY and SVGAGI. The CDR3 runs 13 residues. V was pared by 6 bases and J by 6 bases, with 4 bases of the junction left unmatched. The CDR3 is CASRQTGAGELFF. CDR3 coding DNA: TGTGCCAGCAGACAAACAGGGGCCGGGGAGCTGTTTTTT.

The J gene is TRBJ1-2, the V gene TRBV19; D remains ambiguous. V gave up 2 bases and J gave up 7 bases, with 14 bases separating them. Germline values: CDR1 LNHDA, CDR2 SQIVND (reference sequence). The CDR3 runs to 14 residues. As DNA, the CDR3 is TGTGCCAGTAGTATACCGGCGGCCTCGGCTGGCTACACCTTC. It codes for CASSIPAASAGYTF.

V usage is TRBV7-2 and J usage is TRBJ1-2, with TRBD1 as a possible D gene (6 bases). V was shortened by 1 base and J by 0 bases, with 9 bases between the two germline ends. Germline-derived CDR1 and CDR2 are SGHTA and FQGNSA. The CDR3 has 15 residues. CDR3 in amino acids: CASSLGTEANYGYTF. The CDR3 DNA reads as TGTGCCAGCAGCTTAGGGACAGAAGCTAACTATGGCTACACCTTC.

The J gene is TRBJ2-7, the V gene TRBV5-4, with a possible D match to TRBD2 (6 bases). The CDR3 is 15 residues long. The V gene lost 0 bases and the J gene lost 2 bases, with 12 bases spanning the gap. Germline V CDR1 and CDR2: SGHNT, YYREEE (reference sequence). CDR3 in amino acids: CASSLGGAVAYEQYF. The CDR3 nucleotides read TGTGCCAGCAGCTTGGGCGGGGCAGTCGCCTACGAGCAGTACTTC.

V is TRBV7-2 and J is TRBJ2-1; 10 nucleotides align to TRBD2. Losses at the gene ends were 4 bases for V and 2 bases for J; bases not matched to a gene: 5. Germline assignment: CDR1 SGHTA and CDR2 FQGNSA. This CDR3 is built from 16 residues. The CDR3 loop is CASSSPGLAAYNEQFF. Written as DNA, the CDR3 is TGTGCCAGCAGCTCGCCCGGACTAGCGGCCTACAATGAGCAGTTCTTC. The full variable domain, in which reference TRBV7-2 and TRBJ2-1 provide the parts outside the CDR3, is GAGVSQSPSNKVTEKGKDVELRCDPISGHTALYWYRQSLGQGLEFLIYFQGNSAPDKSGLPSDRFSAERTGGSVSTLTIQRTQQEDSAVYLCASSSPGLAAYNEQFFGPGTRLTVL.

This chain links TRBV6-5 with TRBJ1-1; 7 bases map to TRBD1. Unmatched junction bases numbered 9, after V lost 6 bases and J lost 5 bases. Germline assignment: CDR1 MNHEY and CDR2 SVGAGI. This CDR3 spans 14 amino acids. The CDR3 DNA follows: TGTGCCAGCAGCCTGGGACAGATCCGAACTGAAGCTTTCTTT. Protein sequence: CASSLGQIRTEAFF.

The rearrangement joins TRBV2 to TRBJ2-3, with a possible D match to TRBD1 (5 bases). Germline CDR1 SNHLY, CDR2 FYNNEI. The CDR3 loop spans 14 amino acids. V lost 1 base and J 7 bases, leaving 12 bases between the germline ends. CDR3 nucleotide sequence: TGTGCCAGCAGTGAAGAGGGGCTTGCCCATACGCAGTATTTT. This sequence encodes CASSEEGLAHTQYF.

The J gene is TRBJ2-1, the V gene TRBV25-1, with TRBD2 matching 8 bases. The CDR3 is 14 residues long. Germline V gene sequence: CDR1 MGHDK, CDR2 SYGVNS. J gave up 9 bases and V 4 bases, and 8 bases lay outside the gene matches. CDR3: CASSVQRGRSEQFF. The CDR3 DNA is TGTGCCAGCAGTGTCCAGCGGGGGCGAAGTGAGCAGTTCTTC.

V usage is TRBV6-5 and J usage is TRBJ2-7, with D possibly TRBD1 on 6 matching bases. The CDR3 totals 14 residues. Germline assignment: CDR1 MNHEY and CDR2 SVGAGI. Trimming took off 6 bases at V and 0 bases at J, with 12 bases between the two ends. The CDR3 sequence: CASRPTGSSYEQYF. CDR3 coding DNA: TGTGCCAGCAGGCCTACAGGGAGCTCCTACGAGCAGTACTTC.

This clone was observed once. This chain joins TRBV19 and TRBJ2-2; 8 positions match TRBD1. CDR1 is LNHDA and CDR2 is SQIVND in the germline V gene (reference sequence). This CDR3 is built from 16 residues. After removal of 5 bases from V and 2 bases from J, the junction contained 7 bases not matched to a gene. CDR3 coding DNA: TGTGCCAGTAGTCACAGGACAGGGAGCAACACCGGGGAGCTGTTTTTT. Translated, it gives CASSHRTGSNTGELFF.

This chain connects TRBV19 to TRBJ1-2; D may be TRBD1 (6 bases). Trimming took 5 bases from V and 4 from J, leaving 14 bases between them. Germline CDR1 is LNHDA and CDR2 is SQIVND (reference sequence). CDR3 length equals 14 residues. The CDR3 sequence is CASSGTTGIYGYTF. The DNA for the CDR3 is TGTGCCAGTAGTGGAACGACAGGCATCTATGGCTACACCTTC.

The J gene is TRBJ1-1, the V gene TRBV9; TRBD1 matches 9 bases. The CDR3 covers 18 residues. The J segment lost 2 bases and the V segment lost 3 bases, leaving 14 bases of the junction unmatched. CDR1 SGDLS and CDR2 YYNGEE come from the germline V gene. CDR3 bases: TGTGCCAGCAGCGAGGCACCGGGACAGGGATATATTAACACTGAAGCTTTCTTT. Protein product: CASSEAPGQGYINTEAFF.

J is TRBJ1-1 and V is TRBV6-6; the match to TRBD1 covers 7 bases. Germline trimming cut 6 bases from V and 1 base from J; bases unmatched to any gene: 11. Germline-derived CDR1 and CDR2 are MNHNY and SVGAGI (reference sequence). The CDR3 contains 16 residues. CDR3 loop: CASSLDRSFTNTEAFF. CDR3 bases: TGTGCCAGCAGCTTGGACAGGTCCTTTACGAACACTGAAGCTTTCTTT.

The rearrangement links TRBV5-5 to TRBJ1-5, with D possibly TRBD1 on 5 matching bases. Germline V lookup: CDR1 SGHKS, CDR2 YYEKEE (reference sequence). Trimming stripped 3 bases from V and 4 bases from J, with 14 bases between. There are 15 residues in the CDR3. The DNA for the CDR3 is TGTGCCAGCAGCTCGGTGGGGGGGTGGAATCAGCCCCAGCATTTT. Its translation: CASSSVGGWNQPQHF.

The chain has TRBV9 and TRBJ2-7, with 9 bases fitting TRBD1. The CDR3 has 13 residues. The trim removed 7 bases at V and 2 bases at J, leaving 4 bases unmatched. Germline V gives CDR1 SGDLS, CDR2 YYNGEE. The CDR3 region is CASGGTGTYEQYF. CDR3 nucleotide sequence: TGTGCCAGCGGCGGGACAGGGACCTACGAGCAGTACTTC.

The chain combines TRBV30 with TRBJ2-7, with unresolved D. The germline gives CDR1 GTSNPN, CDR2 SVGIG (reference sequence). V gave up 1 base and J gave up 6 bases, with 13 bases separating them. This CDR3 has 13 amino acids. The CDR3 here is CAWSARSPGEQYF. The CDR3 DNA reads as TGTGCCTGGAGTGCCCGCTCTCCGGGCGAGCAGTACTTC.

The V call is TRBV27, the J call TRBJ2-7; weak D call: TRBD1 (6 bases). Germline CDR1 MNHEY, CDR2 SMNVEV (reference sequence). The length of the CDR3 is 15 residues. The germline V and J ends were trimmed by 6 bases and 0 bases, with 15 bases remaining between them. CDR3 DNA sequence: TGTGCCAGCAGACCAGGACAGTTGAGCTCCTACGAGCAGTACTTC. Encoded protein: CASRPGQLSSYEQYF.